Below, one T cell receptor (beta chain) is given with its context. Its antigen is unknown. This specimen comes from a study of immune cell composition in non-small cell lung cancer. The CDR3 length is 15 residues. The germline V gene encodes CDR1 SQVTM and CDR2 ANQGSEA. With V trimmed by 6 bases and J by 8 bases, 13 bases remained unmatched. Data came from immunoSEQ multiplex PCR; TCRdb stores just in-frame clones and leaves some out. This table holds more than 11,000 clones, roughly 80% found once. Study results and caveats: Squamous carcinomas (approximately 80%) more often had tumour-associated clones >0.5% than adenocarcinomas (roughly 33%). Top 10 clone scores and clonality were higher in squamous than adenocarcinoma.

What was sequenced was lung tumor tissue. The chain combines TRBV29-1 with TRBJ2-1, with 10 bases matching TRBD1. This clonotype originated in a human donor with non-small cell lung cancer. The CDR3 loop is CSVDRDRGRLDEQFF. In DNA, the CDR3 is TGCAGCGTGGACCGGGACAGGGGCCGGCTGGATGAGCAGTTCTTC.